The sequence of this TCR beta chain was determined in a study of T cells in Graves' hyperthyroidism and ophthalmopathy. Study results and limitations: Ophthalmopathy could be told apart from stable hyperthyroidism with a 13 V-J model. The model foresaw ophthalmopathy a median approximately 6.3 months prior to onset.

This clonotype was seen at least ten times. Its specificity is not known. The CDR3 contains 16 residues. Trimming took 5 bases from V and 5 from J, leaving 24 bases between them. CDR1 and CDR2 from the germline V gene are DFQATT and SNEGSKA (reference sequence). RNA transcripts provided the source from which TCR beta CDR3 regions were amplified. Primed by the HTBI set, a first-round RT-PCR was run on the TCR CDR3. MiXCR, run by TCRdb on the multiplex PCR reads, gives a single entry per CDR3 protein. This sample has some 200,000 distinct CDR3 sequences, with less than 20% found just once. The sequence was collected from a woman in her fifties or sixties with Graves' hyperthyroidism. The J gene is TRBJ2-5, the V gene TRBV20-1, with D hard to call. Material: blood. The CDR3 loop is CSAAVPAITLGETQYF. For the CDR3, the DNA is TGCAGTGCTGCGGTCCCAGCCATTACCCTCGGGGAGACCCAGTACTTC.